The 8 T cell receptor beta chains listed next were all sequenced from one sample in a study of shared clonotypes between healthy human individuals. CD8 cells classed as naive were CD45RO-negative and positively selected for CCR7, excluding terminally differentiated effector memory CD45RA+ cells. TCRdb's copy holds only in-frame clones and misses some; the assay was immunoSEQ multiplex PCR. The sample contains over 750,000 clones, about 96% of which appear only once. Material for sequencing was naive CD8+ T cells sorted from blood. The receptors originated from a man between 25 and 39 years old in good health.

V is TRBV5-5 and J is TRBJ2-7, with TRBD2 identical over 8 bases. There are 16 residues in the CDR3. Germline CDR1 SGHKS, CDR2 YYEKEE (reference sequence). J gave up 0 bases and V 4 bases, and 9 bases lay outside the gene matches. The CDR3 sequence: CASSGTSGESSYEQYF. CDR3 sequence (DNA): TGTGCCAGCAGCGGTACTAGCGGCGAAAGCTCCTACGAGCAGTACTTC.

Of note for this clone: The junction departs from the called germline gene at one end, perhaps through a read error. This chain uses TRBV28 with TRBJ1-5; 8 bases match TRBD1. Germline V gene lookup returns CDR1 MDHEN and CDR2 SYDVKM. The CDR3 is 13 amino acids. In DNA form, the CDR3 reads TGTGCCAGCAGTCCCCTGGGACAGGCAACCCAACATTTT. Its translation is CASSPLGQATQHF. The full variable domain, with the rest looked up from reference TRBV28 and TRBJ1-5, is DVKVTQSSRYLVKRTGEKVFLECVQDMDHENMFWYRQDPGLGLRLIYFSYDVKMKEKGDIPEGYSVSREKKERFSLILESASTNQTSMYLCASSPLGQATQHFGDGTRLSIL.

This chain joins TRBV4-1 and TRBJ2-7; no firm D call. The germline V gene has CDR1 MGHRA and CDR2 YSYEKL. V was clipped by 4 bases and J by 7 bases, with 14 bases between them. The CDR3 runs to 13 residues. The chain's CDR3 is CASSPLGESEQYF. The CDR3 DNA reads as TGCGCCAGCAGCCCACTGGGTGAGAGTGAGCAGTACTTC.

This clone has a single count. The rearrangement uses TRBV7-6 and TRBJ2-3, with TRBD2 identical over 7 bases. The trim removed 3 bases at V and 2 bases at J, leaving 5 bases unmatched. The V gene's germline CDR1 is SGHVS and CDR2 FNYEAQ. The CDR3 has 15 amino acids. The CDR3: CASSLYQRDTDTQYF. DNA of the CDR3: TGTGCCAGCAGCTTGTATCAGCGGGACACAGATACGCAGTATTTT.

The rearrangement joins TRBV9 to TRBJ2-1, with 10 bases matching TRBD2. The CDR3 totals 21 residues. CDR1 is SGDLS and CDR2 is YYNGEE in the germline V gene. V shed 3 bases and J 0 bases; nucleotides not matched to a gene: 18. CDR3 amino acids: CASSANSGTSVPSSSYNEQFF. CDR3 DNA: TGTGCCAGCAGCGCGAACTCCGGGACTAGCGTTCCCTCTTCCTCCTACAATGAGCAGTTCTTC.

The chain combines TRBV5-6 with TRBJ2-5; D is ambiguous. This CDR3 spans 15 amino acids. From germline, CDR1 is SGHDT and CDR2 YYEEEE. Trimming removed 0 bases at V and 7 bases at J, with 16 bases between. CDR3 sequence: CASSLDEAPEGTQYF. In nucleotides, the CDR3 is TGTGCCAGCAGCTTGGATGAGGCTCCGGAAGGGACCCAGTACTTC. Drawing the rest from reference TRBV5-6 and TRBJ2-5, the complete variable domain is DAGVTQSPTHLIKTRGQQVTLRCSPKSGHDTVSWYQQALGQGPQFIFQYYEEEERQRGNFPDRFSGHQFPNYSSELNVNALLLGDSALYLCASSLDEAPEGTQYFGPGTRLLVL.

The genes are TRBV7-8 and TRBJ2-7; 10 positions match TRBD1. CDR3 size: 16 residues. Germline CDR1 is SGHVS and CDR2 is FQNEAQ. The trim removed 1 base at V and 7 bases at J, leaving 10 bases unmatched. Here the CDR3 DNA reads TGTGCCAGCAGCTTAGGGACAGGGGGTTCCGTACGGGAGCAGTACTTC. Its protein product is CASSLGTGGSVREQYF.

This chain uses TRBV7-9 with TRBJ2-5; 7 nucleotides align to TRBD1. The CDR3 contains 13 residues. CDR1 SEHNR and CDR2 FQNEAQ come from the germline V gene (reference sequence). V lost 5 bases, J lost 5 bases, and 5 bases stayed unmatched. This CDR3 is CASSKTDRETQYF. In nucleotides, the CDR3 is TGTGCCAGCAGCAAGACGGACAGGGAGACCCAGTACTTC.